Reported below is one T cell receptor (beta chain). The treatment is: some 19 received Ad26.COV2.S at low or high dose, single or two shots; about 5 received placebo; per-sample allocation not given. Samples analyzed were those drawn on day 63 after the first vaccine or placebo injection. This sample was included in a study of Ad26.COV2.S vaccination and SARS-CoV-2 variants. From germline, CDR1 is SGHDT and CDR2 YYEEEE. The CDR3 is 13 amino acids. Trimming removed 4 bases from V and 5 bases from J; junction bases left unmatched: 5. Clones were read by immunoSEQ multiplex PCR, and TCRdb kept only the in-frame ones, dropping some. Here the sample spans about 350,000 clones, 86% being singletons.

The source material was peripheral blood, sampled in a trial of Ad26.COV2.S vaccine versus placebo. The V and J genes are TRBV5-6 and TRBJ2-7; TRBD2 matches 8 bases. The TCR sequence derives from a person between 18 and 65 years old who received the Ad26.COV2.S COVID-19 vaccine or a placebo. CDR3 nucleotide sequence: TGTGCCAGCAGCCCGGGGGGGCCGGACGAGCAGTACTTC. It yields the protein CASSPGGPDEQYF.